A selection of T cell receptor beta chains follows, all from one sample in a study of blood T cell repertoires in COVID-19. Data came from immunoSEQ multiplex PCR; TCRdb stores just in-frame clones and leaves some out. The table lists hundreds of thousands of clones, 75% to 90% of them singletons. The source material was peripheral blood. All receptors come from a young woman with acute or convalescent COVID-19. The conserved cysteine and the conserved F or W are not part of the CDR3 here. Each record gives: V gene, D gene, CDR3 protein. A D gene is named only where the DNA matches it firmly.

TRBV5-4,-,ASSSQGPLNYGYT
TRBV7-9,-,ASSPQQGQAF
TRBV5-1,-,ASSPESGVGQPQH
TRBV7-9,TRBD2,ASSWGGGSSYNEQF
TRBV10-3,-,ATGIRTTPQDTQY
TRBV6-6,-,ASSTGRGYT
TRBV9,-,ASSGAGVEGGYT
TRBV27,TRBD2,ASSFSGGRSDTQY
TRBV5-1,-,ASSLVGSSYNSPLH
TRBV9,-,ASSVAPDSSYEQY
TRBV27,-,ASSFSRVNQPQH
TRBV3-1/TRBV3-2,-,ASSPDYISHGSSYNEQF
TRBV6-5,-,ASRSPPNTGELF
TRBV2,-,ASSELRNTEAF
TRBV10-2,-,ASTRDQETQY
TRBV15,TRBD1,ATKGQGFYGYT
TRBV7-9,TRBD1,ASSLQGKGYEQY
TRBV6-1,TRBD2,ASSGGTSGDPRETQY
TRBV7-2,TRBD1,ASSIGTAATYEQY
TRBV7-6,-,ASSLQANSNQPQH
TRBV12-5,-,ASGLVLGQLGVGNGYT
TRBV5-5,-,ASSTTGSYNSPLH
TRBV7-9,TRBD1,ASSRDRGDGYT
TRBV30,-,AALAGSSGNTIY
TRBV28,-,ASSFYGGSNQPQH
TRBV6-4,-,ASSRTVAGELF
TRBV9,TRBD2,ASSASSGGYNEQF
TRBV5-4,-,ASSLDSFGYT
TRBV28,TRBD1,ATRTGGFDYNEQF
TRBV5-8,-,ASSLLRGMRYEQY
TRBV3-1/TRBV3-2,TRBD1,ASSPGTGGTQPQH
TRBV19,-,ASSIGPGHLTEAF
TRBV7-3,-,ASSLTLTGELF